These 7 T cell receptor beta chains were sequenced from one sample in a study of cytomegalovirus exposure and HLA in healthy donors. PCR used 60 Vbeta primers and 13 Jbeta primers. The table came from immunoSEQ multiplex PCR; TCRdb's copy has only in-frame clones and leaves some out. The data show approximately 160,000 clones, 80% seen once. The specimen was PBMCs. The receptors shown here come from a human donor in good health.

V and J are TRBV30 and TRBJ2-7; the match to TRBD1 covers 10 bases. The CDR3 contains 16 residues. Losses at the gene ends were 4 bases for V and 2 bases for J; bases not matched to a gene: 11. Per the germline V gene, CDR1 is GTSNPN and CDR2 is SVGIG (reference sequence). This CDR3 reads CAWKGPGTGEPYEQYF. DNA of the CDR3: TGTGCCTGGAAGGGGCCCGGGACAGGGGAACCCTACGAGCAGTACTTC.

This clone was found once. The gene calls are TRBV6-6 and TRBJ1-1; tentative D call: TRBD1 (5 bases). The ends were cut back, 2 bases at V and 0 bases at J, with 13 bases in the middle. The CDR3 consists of 16 residues. CDR1 is MNHNY, CDR2 SVGAGI, per germline (reference sequence). CDR3 sequence: CASSYPLGGLNTEAFF. In nucleotides, the CDR3 is TGTGCCAGCAGTTACCCCCTGGGGGGACTGAACACTGAAGCTTTCTTT.

The CDR3, as DNA: TGTGCCAGCAGCCTACGGGGACTCACCGGGGAGCTGTTTTTT. Residues: CASSLRGLTGELFF. The chain employs TRBV5-6 and TRBJ2-2; D may be TRBD2 (6 bases). Trimming shortened V by 4 bases and J by 4 bases, and 11 bases separated the two germline ends. This CDR3 contains 14 residues. Per the germline V gene, CDR1 is SGHDT and CDR2 is YYEEEE.

The chain employs TRBV5-1 and TRBJ1-1, with D possibly being TRBD1 (6 bases). The CDR3 spans 13 residues. Germline CDR1 and CDR2: SGHRS and YFSETQ. The germline V and J ends were trimmed by 5 bases and 1 base, with 9 bases remaining between them. CDR3 protein: CASRLTGNTEAFF. Here the CDR3 DNA reads TGCGCCAGCAGATTGACAGGGAACACTGAAGCTTTCTTT.

The V and J genes are TRBV10-3 and TRBJ2-3; 10 bases fit TRBD2. Germline V gene data show CDR1 as ENHRY and CDR2 as SYGVKD. CDR3 size: 16 residues. Unmatched junction bases numbered 6, after V lost 2 bases and J lost 4 bases. The CDR3 spells CAISEALAGDPDTQYF. The CDR3, as DNA: TGTGCCATCAGTGAGGCCCTAGCGGGGGATCCAGATACGCAGTATTTT.

The chain couples TRBV4-3 to TRBJ2-3; D may be TRBD1 (5 bases). The germline V and J ends were trimmed by 0 bases and 0 bases, with 13 bases remaining between them. Germline CDR1 LGHNA, CDR2 YSLEER. The CDR3 totals 17 residues. DNA for the CDR3: TGCGCCAGCAGCCAAGATTTTGTGGGGCAGAGCACAGATACGCAGTATTTT. Translation gives CASSQDFVGQSTDTQYF.

This clone showed up just once. The chain combines TRBV7-6 with TRBJ2-3; 14 bases match TRBD2. This CDR3 spans 16 amino acids. After removal of 5 bases from V and 2 bases from J, the junction contained 3 bases not matched to a gene. Germline V gene data show CDR1 as SGHVS and CDR2 as FNYEAQ. The CDR3 protein is CASSRLAGGNTDTQYF. CDR3 sequence (DNA): TGTGCCAGCAGCCGACTAGCGGGGGGGAACACAGATACGCAGTATTTT.